Listed here are 29 T cell receptor beta chains from one sample, sequenced in a study of cytomegalovirus exposure and HLA in healthy donors. Primers: 60 Vbeta forward and 13 Jbeta reverse. TCRdb's table, derived via immunoSEQ multiplex PCR, lists solely in-frame clones and lacks some. The sample includes about 130,000 clones, over 70% of them seen just once. Source material: PBMCs. The receptor set was obtained from a man between 35 and 55 years old in good health and CMV-seronegative.

Here the CDR3 DNA reads TGTGCCAGTAGTATAGGACAGGGCACAGATACGCAGTATTTT. It translates to CASSIGQGTDTQYF. The chain links TRBV19 to TRBJ2-3; a possible D gene is TRBD1 (6 bases). V was trimmed by 1 base and J by 1 base, leaving 6 bases between them. The CDR3 runs to 14 residues. The germline gives CDR1 LNHDA, CDR2 SQIVND (reference sequence).

This chain uses TRBV30 with TRBJ1-6; 7 bases agree with TRBD1. The CDR3 is 15 amino acids. J was trimmed by 9 bases and V by 0 bases; bases with no gene match: 8. Germline CDR1 reads GTSNPN; CDR2 reads SVGIG (reference sequence). CDR3 protein: CAWSVLRGSRSPLHF. Written as DNA, the CDR3 is TGTGCCTGGAGTGTACTCAGGGGGAGCCGTTCACCCCTCCACTTT.

This clone was counted a few times. V is TRBV10-3 and J is TRBJ2-3; possible D gene TRBD1, 5 bases. This CDR3 has 13 residues. Trimming removed 2 bases at V and 6 bases at J, with 9 bases between. CDR1 ENHRY and CDR2 SYGVKD come from the germline V gene. The DNA for the CDR3 is TGTGCCATCAGTGAGCCCAGGGTGGATACGCAGTATTTT. It specifies CAISEPRVDTQYF.

CDR3 in amino acids: CASSLAGGNYNEQFF. CDR3 DNA: TGCGCCAGCAGCTTGGCGGGGGGGAACTACAATGAGCAGTTCTTC. This chain uses TRBV5-1 with TRBJ2-1, with 8 bases matching TRBD2. CDR1 is SGHRS and CDR2 is YFSETQ in the germline V gene. Trimming took 0 bases from V and 3 from J; bases not matched to a gene: 2. The CDR3 consists of 15 residues.

V usage is TRBV5-1 and J usage is TRBJ1-2; the match to TRBD1 covers 7 bases. The germline V gene encodes CDR1 SGHRS and CDR2 YFSETQ. The CDR3 sequence is 15 residues long. The J segment lost 2 bases and the V segment lost 5 bases, leaving 9 bases of the junction unmatched. The CDR3 DNA sequence: TGCGCCAGCAGGTCCGGGACAGTTGCCAACTATGGCTACACCTTC. It specifies CASRSGTVANYGYTF.

This sequence joins TRBV20-1 and TRBJ2-2, with unresolved D. V dropped 4 bases and J dropped 2 bases, with 2 bases sitting between them. In germline, CDR1 is DFQATT, CDR2 SNEGSKA (reference sequence). The CDR3 is 11 amino acids. The CDR3 DNA sequence: TGCAGTGCTATAAACACCGGGGAGCTGTTTTTT. It translates to CSAINTGELFF.

This chain uses TRBV10-1 with TRBJ1-2; 8 nucleotides match TRBD1. The junction had 1 base not matched to a gene; V was cut back by 10 bases and J by 3 bases. The CDR3 covers 11 residues. Germline lookup yields CDR1 WNHNN and CDR2 SYGVQD (reference sequence). The CDR3 DNA reads as TGCGCCAAGGACAGGGACTATGGCTACACCTTC. Its protein product is CAKDRDYGYTF.

V and J are TRBV5-6 and TRBJ2-2; TRBD1 agrees at 7 bases. Unmatched junction bases numbered 6, after V lost 3 bases and J lost 4 bases. The CDR3 extends over 15 amino acids. CDR1 and CDR2 (germline): SGHDT, YYEEEE. The chain's CDR3 is CASSYLQGSTGELFF. CDR3 nucleotides: TGTGCCAGCAGCTACTTACAGGGGTCCACCGGGGAGCTGTTTTTT.

The rearrangement uses TRBV6-6 and TRBJ1-1, with D unclear. The CDR3 consists of 14 residues. Germline V gene lookup returns CDR1 MNHNY and CDR2 SVGAGI (reference sequence). Trimming shortened V by 2 bases and J by 0 bases, and 7 bases separated the two germline ends. CDR3 in DNA: TGTGCCAGCAGTTACGGGCCAGTGAACACTGAAGCTTTCTTT. Translating gives CASSYGPVNTEAFF.

This sequence joins TRBV10-2 and TRBJ2-3, with TRBD2 matching 9 bases. V trimming: 9 bases; J trimming: 5 bases; junction bases outside the gene matches: 15. This CDR3 region has 16 residues. Germline CDR1 WSHSY, CDR2 SAAADI. The CDR3 sequence is CASAASSGGGGDTQYF. CDR3 DNA: TGCGCCAGTGCGGCATCTTCTGGCGGGGGGGGAGATACGCAGTATTTT.

This chain links TRBV7-2 with TRBJ2-7; TRBD2 agrees at 11 bases. CDR3 length equals 16 residues. V shed 5 bases, J shed 0 bases, and the junction held 6 bases outside the gene matches. Germline V CDR1 and CDR2: SGHTA, FQGNSA. The CDR3 loop reads CASSPGTSGSSYEQYF. In DNA, the CDR3 is TGTGCCAGCAGCCCCGGGACTAGCGGAAGCTCCTACGAGCAGTACTTC.

The chain uses TRBV11-2 and TRBJ1-2; the D gene is possibly TRBD1 (5 bases). The CDR3 sequence is 15 residues long. V shed 5 bases and J shed 2 bases, with 15 bases lying between them. Germline V gene sequence: CDR1 SGHAT, CDR2 FQNNGV. The CDR3 loop is CASSPPTTANYGYTF. CDR3 bases: TGTGCCAGCAGCCCGCCAACGACAGCGAACTATGGCTACACCTTC.

V and J are TRBV9 and TRBJ2-6; D may be TRBD1 (5 bases). The CDR3 spans 15 residues. V shed 4 bases and J shed 0 bases, with 8 bases lying between them. Germline V gene data show CDR1 as SGDLS and CDR2 as YYNGEE. The CDR3 DNA reads as TGTGCCAGCAGCAGACAGAACTCTGGGGCCAACGTCCTGACTTTC. This sequence encodes CASSRQNSGANVLTF.

This rearrangement joins TRBV5-1 to TRBJ2-3, with D tentatively TRBD2 (6 bases). The CDR3 length is 14 residues. CDR1 is SGHRS, CDR2 YFSETQ, per germline. V was pared by 5 bases and J by 2 bases, with 12 bases between. The CDR3 loop is CASRGGSNTDTQYF. The CDR3 coding sequence is TGCGCCAGCAGGGGGGGTTCAAACACAGATACGCAGTATTTT. Together with reference TRBV5-1 and TRBJ2-3, the CDR3 gives the full variable domain: KAGVTQTPRYLIKTRGQQVTLSCSPISGHRSVSWYQQTPGQGLQFLFEYFSETQRNKGNFPGRFSGRQFSNSRSEMNVSTLELGDSALYLCASRGGSNTDTQYFGPGTRLTVL.

This chain joins TRBV5-6 and TRBJ2-5; 7 bases map to TRBD2. The CDR3 is 13 amino acids. The junction had 3 bases not matched to a gene; V was cut back by 6 bases and J by 1 base. The germline V gene encodes CDR1 SGHDT and CDR2 YYEEEE. The CDR3 region has the DNA TGTGCCAGCATGGGGAGGGCCCAAGAGACCCAGTACTTC. Encoded protein: CASMGRAQETQYF.

This clone was seen only once. The chain joins TRBV5-6 to TRBJ2-5; weak D call: TRBD1 (7 bases). With the DNA end fitting TRBJ2-7 better, the J assignment may be wrong. From germline, CDR1 is SGHDT and CDR2 YYEEEE. This CDR3 contains 16 residues. The CDR3 sequence: CASSLRSRQGGYEQYF. CDR3 DNA sequence: TGTGCCAGCAGCTTGAGGTCGCGACAGGGAGGCTACGAGCAGTACTTC.

This clone was found once. V usage is TRBV29-1 and J usage is TRBJ1-1; D unclear. Trimming left V 0 bases short and J 1 base short, with 6 bases between. Germline CDR1 SQVTM, CDR2 ANQGSEA. The CDR3 covers 13 residues. The CDR3 spells CSVEDFRNTEAFF. CDR3 in DNA: TGCAGCGTTGAAGATTTCAGGAACACTGAAGCTTTCTTT.

The rearrangement uses TRBV18 and TRBJ1-2, with D unclear. The V end was cut by 4 bases, the J end by 3 bases, with 9 bases between. CDR3 size: 13 residues. Germline assignment: CDR1 KGHSH and CDR2 LQKENI. The CDR3 sequence: CASSQGVDYGYTF. The CDR3 DNA reads TGTGCCAGCTCACAGGGAGTTGACTATGGCTACACCTTC.

CDR3 amino acids: CASSRSSGGDTGELFF. The CDR3 coding sequence is TGTGCCAGTAGTAGATCTAGCGGAGGGGACACCGGGGAGCTGTTTTTT. This chain links TRBV19 with TRBJ2-2; 7 bases are shared with TRBD2. The CDR3 loop spans 16 amino acids. CDR1 and CDR2 from the germline V gene are LNHDA and SQIVND (reference sequence). Germline trimming cut 4 bases from V and 3 bases from J; bases unmatched to any gene: 8.

The chain joins TRBV14 to TRBJ2-7, with a weak D call TRBD1 (5 bases). CDR3 size: 13 residues. The germline V gene has CDR1 SGHDN and CDR2 FVKESK. The V end lost 2 bases, the J end lost 5 bases, and 10 bases lay between the germline ends. Here the CDR3 DNA reads TGTGCCAGCAGCCAATCCTCAGGGAACGAGCAGTACTTC. This encodes CASSQSSGNEQYF.

The rearrangement uses TRBV9 and TRBJ1-3, with 10 bases aligning to TRBD1. This CDR3 has 16 amino acids. Germline loops: CDR1 SGDLS, CDR2 YYNGEE. Trimming cost V 4 bases and J 5 bases; bases outside gene matches: 9. The CDR3 spells CASSSLDRGIRNTIYF. CDR3 nucleotide sequence: TGTGCCAGCAGCTCTCTGGACAGGGGGATTCGAAACACCATATATTTT.

The chain is built from TRBV29-1 and TRBJ1-4; tentatively, D is TRBD1 (5 bases). CDR1 is SQVTM, CDR2 ANQGSEA, per germline. Deletions cut 4 bases from V and 2 bases from J, with 8 bases between. This CDR3 contains 13 residues. The CDR3 sequence is CSVGPGTNEKLFF. The CDR3 nucleotides read TGCAGCGTTGGGCCAGGGACTAATGAAAAACTGTTTTTT.

V usage is TRBV7-2 and J usage is TRBJ1-5; D is ambiguous. V was trimmed by 4 bases and J by 0 bases, leaving 13 bases between them. Germline assignment: CDR1 SGHTA and CDR2 FQGNSA. CDR3 length: 16 amino acids. In nucleotides, the CDR3 is TGTGCCAGCAGCTACCGAGGACGGGATAGCAATCAGCCCCAGCATTTT. Protein: CASSYRGRDSNQPQHF.

The chain is built from TRBV6-5 and TRBJ2-7, with D uncertain. The germline V gene encodes CDR1 MNHEY and CDR2 SVGAGI. CDR3 length equals 12 residues. V was cut by 6 bases and J by 0 bases, with 6 bases left in between. CDR3 region: CASRADSYEQYF. The CDR3 DNA reads TGTGCCAGCAGGGCGGACTCCTACGAGCAGTACTTC.

The chain links TRBV2 to TRBJ1-4; 7 bases align to TRBD1. Germline CDR1 and CDR2: SNHLY and FYNNEI. The CDR3 sequence is 14 residues long. J was trimmed by 7 bases and V by 5 bases; bases with no gene match: 7. The CDR3 DNA follows: TGTGCCAGCAGTCGTGACAGGGTTAGTGAAAAACTGTTTTTT. Its translation: CASSRDRVSEKLFF.

This chain connects TRBV7-2 to TRBJ2-7; TRBD2 agrees at 8 bases. With V trimmed by 5 bases and J by 4 bases, 10 bases remained unmatched. Per germline, CDR1 SGHTA and CDR2 FQGNSA. CDR3 length equals 15 residues. The CDR3 DNA reads TGTGCCAGCAGCCCCCATAGCGGGGCCTTATACGAGCAGTACTTC. This translates into CASSPHSGALYEQYF.

The rearrangement joins TRBV30 to TRBJ2-5; 7 bases match TRBD2. The CDR3 is 16 amino acids. The trim removed 2 bases at V and 7 bases at J, leaving 16 bases unmatched. Germline-derived CDR1 and CDR2 are GTSNPN and SVGIG (reference sequence). The CDR3 spells CAWSLAASGEVATQYF. CDR3 nucleotides: TGTGCCTGGAGTCTAGCGGCTAGCGGAGAGGTGGCGACCCAGTACTTC.

This clone appeared a few times. The rearrangement uses TRBV7-9 and TRBJ1-4; 7 bases are a match to TRBD1. CDR1 and CDR2 (germline): SEHNR, FQNEAQ (reference sequence). V was pared by 1 base and J by 7 bases, with 6 bases of the junction left unmatched. The CDR3 runs to 15 residues. CDR3 amino acids: CASSLVPDRVEKLFF. CDR3 nucleotides: TGTGCCAGCAGCTTAGTACCTGACAGGGTTGAAAAACTGTTTTTT.

A few counts support this clone. J is TRBJ2-5 and V is TRBV5-1; the match to TRBD2 covers 9 bases. Trimming cost V 3 bases and J 2 bases; bases outside gene matches: 17. CDR1 SGHRS and CDR2 YFSETQ come from the germline V gene. This CDR3 has 19 residues. The CDR3 DNA reads as TGCGCCAGCAGCTCAGGGTTAGGGGCGCTAGCGGGGTTACAAGAGACCCAGTACTTC. The encoded protein is CASSSGLGALAGLQETQYF.